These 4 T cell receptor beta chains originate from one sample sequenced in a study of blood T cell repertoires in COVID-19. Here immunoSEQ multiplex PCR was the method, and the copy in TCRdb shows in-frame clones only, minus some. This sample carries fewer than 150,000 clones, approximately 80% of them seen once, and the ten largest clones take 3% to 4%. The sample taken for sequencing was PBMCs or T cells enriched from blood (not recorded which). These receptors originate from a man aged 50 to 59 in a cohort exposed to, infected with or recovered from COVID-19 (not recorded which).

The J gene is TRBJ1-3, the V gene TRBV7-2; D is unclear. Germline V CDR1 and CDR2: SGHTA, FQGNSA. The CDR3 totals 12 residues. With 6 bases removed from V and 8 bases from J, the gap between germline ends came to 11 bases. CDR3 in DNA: TGTGCCAGCAGGCCTATTCATTACACCATATATTTT. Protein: CASRPIHYTIYF.

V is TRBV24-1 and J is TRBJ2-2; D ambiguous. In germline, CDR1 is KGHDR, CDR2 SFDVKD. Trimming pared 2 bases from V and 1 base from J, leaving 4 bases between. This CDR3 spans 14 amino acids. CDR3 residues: CATSDSGNTGELFF. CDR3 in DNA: TGTGCCACCAGTGATTCGGGGAACACCGGGGAGCTGTTTTTT.

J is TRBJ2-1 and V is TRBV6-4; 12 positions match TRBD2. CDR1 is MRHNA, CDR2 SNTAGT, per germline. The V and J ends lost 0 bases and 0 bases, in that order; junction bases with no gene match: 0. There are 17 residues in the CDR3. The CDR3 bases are TGTGCCAGCAGTGACTCGACTAGCGGGAGCTCCTACAATGAGCAGTTCTTC. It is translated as CASSDSTSGSSYNEQFF.

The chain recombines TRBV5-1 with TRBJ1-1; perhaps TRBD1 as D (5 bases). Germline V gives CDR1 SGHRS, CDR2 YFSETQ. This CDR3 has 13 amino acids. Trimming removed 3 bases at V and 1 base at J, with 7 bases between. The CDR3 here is CASSSGQNTEAFF. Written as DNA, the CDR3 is TGCGCCAGCAGCTCAGGACAGAACACTGAAGCTTTCTTT. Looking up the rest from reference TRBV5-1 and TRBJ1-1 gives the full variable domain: KAGVTQTPRYLIKTRGQQVTLSCSPISGHRSVSWYQQTPGQGLQFLFEYFSETQRNKGNFPGRFSGRQFSNSRSEMNVSTLELGDSALYLCASSSGQNTEAFFGQGTRLTVV.